These 21 T cell receptor beta chains originate from one sample sequenced in a study of T-cell memory formation after mild COVID-19 (dated by TCRdb to the early 2020s). The method behind the library was 5' RACE. Sequencing took place on an Illumina NovaSeq 6000. TCRdb reprocessed the public reads (quality trimming at Q25 with fastp, clone calling with MiXCR) and kept in-frame beta chains. Duplicate CDR3 protein sequences are folded into a single record with the most common DNA and genes. This sample holds roughly 340,000 distinct CDR3 sequences; around 20% were observed only once. Jointly, the top ten make up 21% of the sample. The sequencing input was PBMCs or a T cell subset sorted from them (not recorded which). The receptors were sampled from a man aged 18 to 30 who had mild COVID-19 (a few samples of this study predate the infection). The sample titles of this study are shuffled in the database, so cell type and time point are left out; the donor was told from shared clones.

This clonotype came up a few times. The rearrangement uses TRBV4-2 and TRBJ2-5; a possible D gene is TRBD2 (6 bases). This CDR3 contains 16 residues. Germline V gene data show CDR1 as LGHNA and CDR2 as YNFKEQ. V dropped 3 bases and J dropped 1 base, with 15 bases sitting between them. CDR3 loop: CASSHSDAGIQETQYF. The CDR3 DNA reads TGTGCCAGCAGCCACTCGGATGCGGGGATCCAAGAGACCCAGTACTTC.

In this sample, this clonotype turned up a few times. The chain joins TRBV5-1 to TRBJ1-1; D gene uncertain. Germline lookup yields CDR1 SGHRS and CDR2 YFSETQ. CDR3 size: 17 residues. Between the trimmed V and J ends, which lost 0 bases and 0 bases, there was a span of 15 bases. CDR3 nucleotides: TGCGCCAGCAGCTTGGGGGCAGCTGAAAACTTGAACACTGAAGCTTTCTTT. Encoded protein: CASSLGAAENLNTEAFF.

This clonotype was counted at least ten times. The chain uses TRBV3-1 and TRBJ1-4; possibly TRBD1 for D (5 bases). Per the germline V gene, CDR1 is LGHDT and CDR2 is YNNKEL (reference sequence). The V and J ends lost 1 base and 8 bases respectively, with 14 bases between them. The CDR3 has 15 amino acids. The CDR3 spells CASSQGGRVREKLFF. The CDR3 coding sequence is TGTGCCAGCAGCCAAGGAGGCAGGGTGCGGGAAAAACTGTTTTTT.

This chain uses TRBV5-4 with TRBJ2-3; 8 bases are shared with TRBD2. Losses at the gene ends were 1 base for V and 0 bases for J; bases not matched to a gene: 7. The CDR3 length is 17 residues. Germline values: CDR1 SGHNT, CDR2 YYREEE (reference sequence). The chain's CDR3 is CASSLRLAGPSTDTQYF. CDR3 bases: TGTGCCAGCAGCTTGCGGCTAGCGGGTCCTAGCACAGATACGCAGTATTTT. Using reference TRBV5-4 and TRBJ2-3 for the parts outside the CDR3, the full variable domain is ETGVTQSPTHLIKTRGQQVTLRCSSQSGHNTVSWYQQALGQGPQFIFQYYREEENGRGNFPPRFSGLQFPNYSSELNVNALELDDSALYLCASSLRLAGPSTDTQYFGPGTRLTVL.

A few counts support this clonotype. This chain connects TRBV7-2 to TRBJ2-1, with 10 bases aligning to TRBD2. The ends lost 6 bases at V and 4 bases at J; junction bases unmatched: 6. This CDR3 comprises 15 residues. Germline assignment: CDR1 SGHTA and CDR2 FQGNSA. The CDR3 DNA reads TGTGCCAGCAGACGACCGGGACTAGCGTACAATGAGCAGTTCTTC. Translation: CASRRPGLAYNEQFF. Combining the CDR3 with reference TRBV7-2 and TRBJ2-1 gives the whole variable domain GAGVSQSPSNKVTEKGKDVELRCDPISGHTALYWYRQSLGQGLEFLIYFQGNSAPDKSGLPSDRFSAERTGGSVSTLTIQRTQQEDSAVYLCASRRPGLAYNEQFFGPGTRLTVL.

The gene calls are TRBV7-8 and TRBJ1-6, with a tentative D call TRBD1 (6 bases). The V gene's germline CDR1 is SGHVS and CDR2 FQNEAQ. The CDR3 extends over 15 amino acids. V shed 5 bases and J shed 10 bases, with 18 bases lying between them. The CDR3 nucleotides read TGTGCCAGCAGCCCTAGTCGGGGGCTAGGGTCACCCCTCCACTTT. Protein: CASSPSRGLGSPLHF. Full variable domain (outside the CDR3, taken from reference TRBV7-8 and TRBJ1-6): GAGVSQSPRYKVAKRGQDVALRCDPISGHVSLFWYQQALGQGPEFLTYFQNEAQLDKSGLPSDRFFAERPEGSVSTLKIQRTQQEDSAVYLCASSPSRGLGSPLHFGNGTRLTVT.

This chain joins TRBV5-8 and TRBJ1-2, with a possible D match to TRBD1 (5 bases). The CDR3 loop spans 15 amino acids. Trimming took off 7 bases at V and 4 bases at J, with 20 bases between the two ends. From germline, CDR1 is SGHTS and CDR2 YDEGEE. In DNA, the CDR3 is TGTGCCAGCGGGGACGGGGGTCCTTACGCCTATGGCTACACCTTC. Residues: CASGDGGPYAYGYTF.

The chain has TRBV7-7 and TRBJ2-5, with D unclear. The CDR3 runs 14 residues. With 8 bases removed from V and 2 bases from J, the gap between germline ends came to 15 bases. The germline V gene has CDR1 SSHAT and CDR2 FNYEAQ (reference sequence). This CDR3 is CASPRGGVQETQYF. In DNA, the CDR3 is TGTGCCAGCCCCCGAGGCGGAGTACAAGAGACCCAGTACTTC.

The chain is built from TRBV6-1 and TRBJ1-6, with D uncertain. CDR3 length: 16 amino acids. Germline values: CDR1 MNHNS, CDR2 SASEGT. The germline V and J ends were trimmed by 4 bases and 2 bases, with 12 bases remaining between them. The CDR3 reads CASSGEGWAYNSPLHF. The CDR3 DNA follows: TGTGCCAGCAGTGGAGAGGGCTGGGCCTATAATTCACCCCTCCACTTT.

This clonotype turned up a few times. The rearrangement uses TRBV12-3 or TRBV12-4 and TRBJ2-1; TRBD2 agrees at 9 bases. After removal of 6 bases from V and 7 bases from J, the junction contained 7 bases not matched to a gene. The CDR3 totals 14 residues. The CDR3 is CASSLSGGMNEQFF. In DNA form, the CDR3 reads TGTGCCAGCAGCCTTAGCGGGGGTATGAATGAGCAGTTCTTC.

In its sample, this clonotype was seen a few times. CDR3 DNA: TGTGCCACCAGTGATAGGGATCCGGGCACAGATACGCAGTATTTT. Protein sequence: CATSDRDPGTDTQYF. The chain recombines TRBV24-1 with TRBJ2-3; D is undetermined. V lost 3 bases and J lost 1, with 10 bases in between. The V gene's germline CDR1 is KGHDR and CDR2 SFDVKD. The CDR3 consists of 15 residues.

The V gene is TRBV20-1, the J gene TRBJ2-5; 9 bases fit TRBD2. The V gene's germline CDR1 is DFQATT and CDR2 SNEGSKA (reference sequence). The CDR3 totals 13 residues. Germline trimming cut 5 bases from V and 6 bases from J; bases unmatched to any gene: 7. This CDR3 reads CSAPRGGLKTQYF. The CDR3 DNA reads TGCAGTGCTCCGCGGGGGGGCCTAAAGACCCAGTACTTC.

V is TRBV20-1 and J is TRBJ2-5, with 9 bases lining up with TRBD1. The CDR3 has 15 residues. Trimming removed 0 bases from V and 2 bases from J; junction bases left unmatched: 4. Germline CDR1 reads DFQATT; CDR2 reads SNEGSKA (reference sequence). CDR3 sequence reads: CSARDPGTGQETQYF. The CDR3 DNA is TGCAGTGCTAGAGATCCTGGGACAGGGCAAGAGACCCAGTACTTC.

The chain joins TRBV7-2 to TRBJ2-3; D remains unclear. Trimming cost V 1 base and J 3 bases, with 8 bases left between them. The CDR3 loop spans 14 amino acids. CDR1 and CDR2 (germline): SGHTA, FQGNSA. The CDR3 is CASSLGTVTDTQYF. The DNA of the CDR3 is TGTGCCAGCAGCTTAGGTACAGTAACAGATACGCAGTATTTT.

V gene TRBV30 combines with J gene TRBJ1-2; D is possibly TRBD1 (6 bases). Germline CDR1 is GTSNPN and CDR2 is SVGIG (reference sequence). This CDR3 contains 10 residues. Trimming removed 8 bases from V and 8 bases from J, with 12 bases in between. The CDR3 region is CAGGGRGYTF. Here the CDR3 DNA reads TGTGCCGGAGGGGGTCGGGGCTACACCTTC.

V is TRBV6-5 and J is TRBJ2-7, with 10 bases matching TRBD1. This CDR3 comprises 15 residues. V shed 5 bases, J shed 0 bases, and the junction held 4 bases outside the gene matches. The germline V gene has CDR1 MNHEY and CDR2 SVGAGI. CDR3 nucleotide sequence: TGTGCCAGCAGTCGACAGGGGGCTGTCTCCTACGAGCAGTACTTC. Its protein is CASSRQGAVSYEQYF.

V usage is TRBV6-5 and J usage is TRBJ1-4, with 8 bases lining up with TRBD1. This CDR3 region has 14 residues. Germline trimming cut 2 bases from V and 8 bases from J; bases unmatched to any gene: 4. Per germline, CDR1 MNHEY and CDR2 SVGAGI. The CDR3 protein is CASSYGRGREKLFF. As DNA, the CDR3 is TGTGCCAGCAGTTACGGCAGGGGGCGGGAAAAACTGTTTTTT.

This clonotype was detected ten times or more. V usage is TRBV5-1 and J usage is TRBJ2-5, with 10 positions matching TRBD2. CDR3 length equals 16 residues. V lost 3 bases to trimming and J lost 2 bases; unmatched junction nucleotides: 7. Germline CDR1 is SGHRS and CDR2 is YFSETQ. The CDR3 DNA reads as TGCGCCAGCAGCTCCGCCGGGACTAGCGTTCAAGAGACCCAGTACTTC. Protein: CASSSAGTSVQETQYF.

The V gene is TRBV30, the J gene TRBJ2-3; D remains ambiguous. Trimming left V 5 bases short and J 4 bases short, with 7 bases between. Germline V CDR1 and CDR2: GTSNPN, SVGIG (reference sequence). The CDR3 extends over 11 amino acids. The CDR3 is CAWHGADTQYF. In nucleotides, the CDR3 is TGTGCCTGGCATGGGGCAGATACGCAGTATTTT.

This clonotype was counted only a few times. The V gene is TRBV9, the J gene TRBJ2-3; D is possibly TRBD1 (5 bases). CDR1 is SGDLS, CDR2 YYNGEE, per germline. There are 17 residues in the CDR3. V was pared by 0 bases and J by 0 bases, with 14 bases between. The CDR3 coding sequence is TGTGCCAGCAGCGTAGCTACAGCAGGGATCAGCACAGATACGCAGTATTTT. Protein product: CASSVATAGISTDTQYF.

The CDR3 loop reads CASSFVTGELFF. CDR3 DNA: TGTGCCAGCAGCTTTGTCACCGGGGAGCTGTTTTTT. The J gene is TRBJ2-2, the V gene TRBV5-4, with D hard to call. This CDR3 has 12 amino acids. Germline CDR1 and CDR2: SGHNT and YYREEE (reference sequence). Trimming left V 2 bases short and J 4 bases short, with 3 bases between.